This TCR beta chain was sequenced for a study of blood T cell repertoires in COVID-19. Authors' data handling: By means of reference gene primer amplification, nucleated cell counts were estimated. Sequenced by immunoSEQ multiplex PCR; TCRdb stores in-frame clones only, minus some. V and J calls and clone size follow that table, whereas D and trimming were derived from the DNA. The sample consists of 150,000 to 200,000 clones, roughly 87% of them appearing once. V was cut by 3 bases and J by 7 bases, with 12 bases left in between. The CDR3 covers 14 residues. The germline CDR1 and CDR2 sequences are MNHNY and SVGAGI (reference sequence).

The chain joins TRBV6-6 to TRBJ2-2; a weak D match, TRBD1 (5 bases). Sequenced input: peripheral blood. This TCR came from a man between 18 and 29 years old who had recovered from COVID-19. CDR3 sequence reads: CASSYDSKIGELFF. The CDR3 region has the DNA TGTGCCAGCAGTTATGACAGTAAAATCGGGGAGCTGTTTTTT.